These 25 T cell receptor beta chains came from one sample sequenced in a study of T cells in Graves' hyperthyroidism and ophthalmopathy. Authors of the study amplified TCR beta CDR3 regions from RNA transcripts. The HTBI set primed first-round TCR CDR3 RT-PCR. TCRdb reanalysed the multiplex PCR reads using MiXCR and keeps one entry per CDR3 protein. The data contain 500,000 to 650,000 distinct CDR3 sequences, 15% to 20% of them singletons. The material sequenced was blood. These receptors were taken from a woman in her late teens or twenties with Graves' ophthalmopathy.

This clonotype appeared a single time. The V and J genes are TRBV19 and TRBJ1-1; 7 bases map to TRBD1. The CDR3 sequence is 14 residues long. Germline-derived CDR1 and CDR2 are LNHDA and SQIVND (reference sequence). With 10 bases clipped from V and 5 bases from J, the junction kept 13 bases outside the gene matches. DNA of the CDR3: TGTGCCATTATTCGAACAGGGGCGCGGACTGAAGCTTTCTTT. Amino acids: CAIIRTGARTEAFF.

This clonotype was seen ten or more times. This rearrangement joins TRBV20-1 to TRBJ2-7; 7 bases are shared with TRBD2. Per germline, CDR1 DFQATT and CDR2 SNEGSKA (reference sequence). CDR3 length: 14 amino acids. With 5 bases clipped from V and 4 bases from J, the junction kept 11 bases outside the gene matches. The CDR3 DNA is TGCAGTGCTGAGGGGCCTAGCGGAAGATACGAGCAGTACTTC. This translates into CSAEGPSGRYEQYF.

This clonotype showed up many times. The V and J genes are TRBV12-3 or TRBV12-4 and TRBJ1-1; D not certain. With 10 bases removed from V and 1 base from J, the gap between germline ends came to 19 bases. This CDR3 has 15 amino acids. The chain's CDR3 is CAKWVIDNPNTEAFF. CDR3 bases: TGTGCCAAATGGGTGATCGACAACCCGAACACTGAAGCTTTCTTT.

The chain has TRBV4-1 and TRBJ1-6; perhaps TRBD1 as D (5 bases). The ends were cut back, 10 bases at V and 10 bases at J, with 17 bases in the middle. Germline V gives CDR1 MGHRA, CDR2 YSYEKL. The CDR3 spans 13 residues. The CDR3 DNA follows: TGCGCCACCAGGACGGGGGGAAAATCACCCCTCCACTTT. Translation: CATRTGGKSPLHF.

J is TRBJ2-1 and V is TRBV5-1; TRBD2 aligns across 10 bases. Germline V lookup: CDR1 SGHRS, CDR2 YFSETQ. The CDR3 covers 15 residues. V lost 2 bases, J lost 7 bases, and 6 bases stayed unmatched. The CDR3 region has the DNA TGCGCCAGCAGCTTACTAGCGGGAAGGGGAAATGAGCAGTTCTTC. It translates to CASSLLAGRGNEQFF.

This clonotype was picked up a small number of times. The V call is TRBV4-1, the J call TRBJ1-1, with D hard to call. The CDR3 is made up of 13 amino acids. V was clipped by 2 bases and J by 8 bases, with 12 bases between them. Germline assignment: CDR1 MGHRA and CDR2 YSYEKL. The CDR3, as DNA: TGCGCCAGCAGCCAATCGTTGGGTCCCGAAGCTTTCTTT. This sequence encodes CASSQSLGPEAFF.

Concerning this clonotype: It may be a read error: a sequence one base away is much more abundant. This chain uses TRBV6-2 or TRBV6-3 with TRBJ2-7, with 8 bases fitting TRBD1. The CDR3 runs to 12 residues. The germline V gene has CDR1 MNHEY and CDR2 SVGEGT. V was clipped by 7 bases and J by 5 bases; unmatched bases: 4. Written as DNA, the CDR3 is TGTGCCAGCACCGGACAGGGCAACGAGCAGTACTTC. Translated: CASTGQGNEQYF.

The CDR3: CASSSPRGRDNEKLFF. The DNA for the CDR3 is TGTGCCAGCAGTAGTCCCCGGGGAAGAGACAATGAAAAACTGTTTTTT. The V call is TRBV6-1, the J call TRBJ1-4; unclear D gene. V was clipped by 5 bases and J by 5 bases, with 18 bases between them. The CDR3 length is 16 residues. CDR1 and CDR2 (germline): MNHNS, SASEGT.

This clonotype showed up just a few times. The V gene is TRBV5-1, the J gene TRBJ1-4; TRBD1 is a possible D gene (5 bases). V was clipped by 3 bases and J by 4 bases, with 10 bases between them. The CDR3 covers 14 residues. Germline V gene lookup returns CDR1 SGHRS and CDR2 YFSETQ. The CDR3 protein is CASSSDTVNEKLFF. CDR3 coding DNA: TGCGCCAGCAGCTCGGACACGGTTAATGAAAAACTGTTTTTT.

The rearrangement joins TRBV5-6 to TRBJ1-5; 8 bases are a match to TRBD1. This CDR3 contains 15 residues. V gave up 4 bases and J gave up 1 base; unmatched junction bases: 4. The germline CDR1 and CDR2 sequences are SGHDT and YYEEEE. The CDR3 DNA reads TGTGCCAGCAGCCGCCGGACAGGGAGCAATCAGCCCCAGCATTTT. Translating it yields CASSRRTGSNQPQHF.

This clonotype has just a few counts. This chain joins TRBV7-9 and TRBJ2-1, with 8 bases matching TRBD2. Germline V gene sequence: CDR1 SEHNR, CDR2 FQNEAQ (reference sequence). This CDR3 comprises 14 residues. J was trimmed by 4 bases and V by 3 bases; bases with no gene match: 2. The CDR3 nucleotides are TGTGCCAGCAGCTTTAGCGGGGAGTACAATGAGCAGTTCTTC. This codes for CASSFSGEYNEQFF.

This clonotype has just a few counts. This chain joins TRBV5-1 and TRBJ2-7; D is perhaps TRBD1 (5 bases). V lost 4 bases and J 2 bases, leaving 13 bases between the germline ends. Germline V CDR1 and CDR2: SGHRS, YFSETQ. The CDR3 covers 14 residues. The CDR3 DNA is TGCGCCAGCAGCCCCCCCGGCAGGGCCTACGAGCAGTACTTC. Translating it yields CASSPPGRAYEQYF.

This clonotype was recorded many times. This chain connects TRBV3-1 to TRBJ1-6, with D unclear. Germline lookup yields CDR1 LGHDT and CDR2 YNNKEL (reference sequence). The length of the CDR3 is 14 residues. V was cut by 2 bases and J by 2 bases, with 4 bases left in between. The CDR3, as DNA: TGTGCCAGCAGCCAACAACCCTATAATTCACCCCTCCACTTT. Protein product: CASSQQPYNSPLHF.

In DNA form, the CDR3 reads TGTGCCAGTAGTATAGGAGCGGGAGGGCCGAGTAATGAGCAGTTCTTC. Its protein is CASSIGAGGPSNEQFF. This chain links TRBV19 with TRBJ2-1; TRBD2 matches 10 bases. CDR1 and CDR2 (germline): LNHDA, SQIVND (reference sequence). V trimming: 1 base; J trimming: 7 bases; junction bases outside the gene matches: 7. The CDR3 extends over 16 amino acids.

J is TRBJ1-5 and V is TRBV28, with D possibly matching TRBD1 (5 bases). Looked up from germline, CDR1 is MDHEN and CDR2 is SYDVKM. V shed 4 bases and J shed 0 bases, with 10 bases lying between them. This CDR3 region has 15 residues. The CDR3 protein is CASSSIRVSNQPQHF. Written as DNA, the CDR3 is TGTGCCAGCAGTTCGATCAGGGTTAGCAATCAGCCCCAGCATTTT.

This clonotype was picked up many times. The genes are TRBV28 and TRBJ2-2; no clear D. V shed 7 bases and J shed 5 bases, with 8 bases lying between them. This CDR3 has 12 amino acids. The germline CDR1 and CDR2 sequences are MDHEN and SYDVKM. Here the CDR3 DNA reads TGTGCCAGCACTCCTGGGACCGGGGAGCTGTTTTTT. Translated: CASTPGTGELFF. The variable domain in full, completed from reference TRBV28 and TRBJ2-2, reads DVKVTQSSRYLVKRTGEKVFLECVQDMDHENMFWYRQDPGLGLRLIYFSYDVKMKEKGDIPEGYSVSREKKERFSLILESASTNQTSMYLCASTPGTGELFFGEGSRLTVL.

This clonotype was detected many times. The J gene is TRBJ1-2, the V gene TRBV5-1; D is possibly TRBD1 (5 bases). Trimming shortened V by 2 bases and J by 2 bases, and 10 bases separated the two germline ends. The CDR3 loop spans 14 amino acids. Germline values: CDR1 SGHRS, CDR2 YFSETQ. CDR3 residues: CASSFGGWNYGYTF. CDR3 sequence (DNA): TGCGCCAGCAGCTTTGGGGGGTGGAACTATGGCTACACCTTC.

This clonotype has ten or more counts. The genes are TRBV30 and TRBJ2-3; D call uncertain. The CDR3 runs 11 residues. V lost 5 bases and J lost 3, with 6 bases in between. CDR1 and CDR2 (germline): GTSNPN, SVGIG (reference sequence). The CDR3 here is CAWSGTDTQYF. The CDR3 DNA sequence: TGTGCCTGGTCAGGTACAGATACGCAGTATTTT.

This clonotype has a count of ten or more. V usage is TRBV27 and J usage is TRBJ1-1; D perhaps matches TRBD1 (5 bases). The ends were cut back, 3 bases at V and 2 bases at J, with 10 bases in the middle. The CDR3 contains 14 residues. Germline V gene lookup returns CDR1 MNHEY and CDR2 SMNVEV (reference sequence). CDR3 residues: CASSFVGGNTEAFF. The CDR3 DNA is TGTGCCAGCAGTTTTGTCGGGGGAAACACTGAAGCTTTCTTT.

The count of this clonotype is one. This chain joins TRBV5-1 and TRBJ2-7; TRBD2 aligns across 8 bases. Per germline, CDR1 SGHRS and CDR2 YFSETQ. The V and J ends lost 0 bases and 4 bases, in that order; junction bases with no gene match: 6. The CDR3 runs to 15 residues. This CDR3 reads CASSLEAGEKYEQYF. The DNA for the CDR3 is TGCGCCAGCAGCTTGGAAGCGGGAGAAAAATACGAGCAGTACTTC.

This clonotype appeared many times. The rearrangement joins TRBV18 to TRBJ2-3; D not resolved. The V gene's germline CDR1 is KGHSH and CDR2 LQKENI. Trimming took 3 bases from V and 6 from J, leaving 16 bases between them. This CDR3 is built from 15 residues. For the CDR3, the DNA is TGTGCCAGCTCACCCCCTCCTCAACCCGGGGATACGCAGTATTTT. This encodes CASSPPPQPGDTQYF.

There are a few counts of this clonotype. The V call is TRBV7-9, the J call TRBJ2-3, with TRBD2 matching 8 bases. This CDR3 spans 15 amino acids. V lost 5 bases, J lost 2 bases, and 6 bases stayed unmatched. CDR1 is SEHNR, CDR2 FQNEAQ, per germline (reference sequence). The DNA of the CDR3 is TGTGCCAGCAGCGGAACTAGCGGACCCACAGATACGCAGTATTTT. Protein product: CASSGTSGPTDTQYF.

In this sample, this clonotype turned up a few times. This sequence joins TRBV19 and TRBJ1-1; TRBD1 matches 7 bases. The CDR3 is 16 residues long. Per the germline V gene, CDR1 is LNHDA and CDR2 is SQIVND (reference sequence). V gave up 7 bases and J gave up 1 base; unmatched junction bases: 12. The CDR3 nucleotides are TGTGCCAGTACCTACACACGGGGACAGCAGAACACTGAAGCTTTCTTT. Its translation: CASTYTRGQQNTEAFF.

This clonotype has more than one count but fewer than ten. This sequence joins TRBV7-2 and TRBJ2-1, with TRBD1 as a possible D gene (6 bases). This CDR3 is 17 amino acids long. Germline loops: CDR1 SGHTA, CDR2 FQGNSA. V was pared by 1 base and J by 0 bases, with 13 bases between. The CDR3 bases are TGTGCCAGCAGCTTAGTCTTATGGGACATCTCCTACAATGAGCAGTTCTTC. Its translation is CASSLVLWDISYNEQFF.

In its sample, this clonotype was seen many times. This sequence joins TRBV6-1 and TRBJ2-2, with D hard to call. Germline assignment: CDR1 MNHNS and CDR2 SASEGT. This CDR3 contains 12 residues. Trimming shortened V by 5 bases and J by 4 bases, and 5 bases separated the two germline ends. CDR3 amino acids: CASSSFTGELFF. CDR3 sequence (DNA): TGTGCCAGCAGTTCCTTCACCGGGGAGCTGTTTTTT.